This TCR beta chain was identified in a study of cytomegalovirus exposure and HLA in healthy donors. Study context: A prior analysis found 90 million to 120 million unique TCR beta sequences from approximately 200 million T cells. Study results and caveats: Equally common other TCR beta chains were less clonally expanded than HLA-associated ones, a later analysis found. Later analysis associated a missense DCLRE1C variant with TCR beta V- and J-gene trimming.

The PCR ran on 60 Vbeta and 13 Jbeta primers. Clones were sequenced by immunoSEQ multiplex PCR, and TCRdb holds only the in-frame ones, with some missing. Of more than 95,000 clones in the sample, approximately 80% were seen once. Concerning this clone: Its antigen remains unknown.

With 7 bases clipped from V and 8 bases from J, the junction kept 8 bases outside the gene matches. The CDR3 runs to 14 residues. The germline V gene encodes CDR1 MNHNY and CDR2 SVGAGI (reference sequence). Sequencing used PBMCs. This clonotype was sampled from a woman in her forties in good health and CMV-seropositive. The V gene is TRBV6-6, the J gene TRBJ2-2; TRBD1 agrees at 9 bases. CDR3 amino acids: CASIPGQGMGELFF. CDR3 sequence (DNA): TGTGCCAGCATCCCCGGACAGGGGATGGGGGAGCTGTTTTTT.